The 13 T cell receptor beta chains reported below all come from one sample, sequenced in a study of tissue T cells after allogeneic stem cell transplantation (dated by TCRdb to 2022 to 2024). The time point label of this sample denotes: mouse harvest day 14 after allogeneic transplant. Mouse grafts consisting of 10^7 T-cell-depleted bone marrow cells combined with 10^6 splenic CD5+ T cells were administered by tail vein injection. The protocol used for the library was the immunoSEQ multiplex PCR assay. TCRdb holds this immuneACCESS table with in-frame rearrangements only. Some clones are missing; in checked studies, unresolved V genes explain under half, and the rest has no known cause. Within this sample are over 7,000 clones, with approximately 34% of them counted one time only. The ten largest clonotypes hold over 2.5% of the sample. The material sequenced was skin. These receptors were collected from a female BALB/c mouse given C57BL/6 T cells with graft-versus-host disease after an allogeneic hematopoietic cell transplant.

This clone was recorded only once. Mouse gene names apply. The read halts 1 residue ahead of the CDR3 end, with the missing end drawn from the germline J gene. This chain links TRBV31 with TRBJ2-5, with D possibly matching TRBD1 (5 bases). The CDR3 consists of 13 residues. Germline lookup yields CDR1 GKSSPN and CDR2 SITVG. V lost 0 bases and J 6 bases, leaving 10 bases between the germline ends. Partial CDR3 DNA: TGTGCCTGGAGTCTAGTAAGGGGTGACACCCAGTAC. Translated: CAWSLVRGDTQY. The full CDR3 reads CAWSLVRGDTQYF.

This clone was seen more than once but under ten times. Gene names denote mouse genes. The read ends 1 residue early relative to the CDR3; the germline J gene fills the gap. The chain joins TRBV19 to TRBJ1-2, with TRBD1 as a possible D gene (5 bases). There are 14 residues in the CDR3. Trimming took off 3 bases at V and 0 bases at J, with 9 bases between the two ends. Germline V gene sequence: CDR1 FNHDT, CDR2 SITEND (reference sequence). The CDR3 DNA, read in part, is TGTGCCAGCAGTAGGGGGGGTGCAAACTCCGACTACACC. Amino acids: CASSRGGANSDYT. The CDR3, in full, reads CASSRGGANSDYTF.

As for this clone: Genes and germline are mouse. The sequenced fragment ends 1 residue before the CDR3 boundary, so the rest is inferred from the germline J gene. Other DNA sequences within the sample encode an identical CDR3. The gene calls are TRBV13-2 and TRBJ2-5; D not certain. Germline V gene lookup returns CDR1 NNHNN and CDR2 SYGAGS (reference sequence). V gave up 2 bases and J gave up 0 bases, with 7 bases separating them. The CDR3 runs 14 residues. The CDR3 here is CASGERGNQDTQYF. The CDR3 bases that were read are TGTGCCAGCGGTGAACGGGGAAACCAAGACACCCAGTAC.

This clone was observed a handful of times. Gene and germline names: mouse. The CDR3 end is not reached by the read, which stops 1 residue before it; the germline J gene fills it in. The rearrangement uses TRBV13-2 and TRBJ2-7, with 8 positions matching TRBD1. The CDR3 is 12 amino acids. Germline V lookup: CDR1 NNHNN, CDR2 SYGAGS (reference sequence). V shed 2 bases, J shed 7 bases, and the junction held 2 bases outside the gene matches. CDR3 DNA (partial): TGTGCCAGCGGTGACAGGGGGCTCGAACAGTAC. Protein product: CASGDRGLEQY. Given in full, the CDR3 is CASGDRGLEQYF.

Comment on this clone: Gene names are the mouse ones. The read ends 1 residue shy of where the CDR3 ends; the end is completed using the germline J gene. Other nucleotide sequences in the sample specify the same CDR3. The V call is TRBV26, the J call TRBJ2-7, with TRBD1 matching over 7 bases. The length of the CDR3 is 12 residues. The ends lost 2 bases at V and 7 bases at J; junction bases unmatched: 2. Germline loops: CDR1 KGHPV, CDR2 FQNQEV (reference sequence). The DNA read from the CDR3 is TGTGCCAGCAGTCTGAACAGGGGCGAACAGTAC. Translated, it gives CASSLNRGEQY. The whole CDR3 sequence is CASSLNRGEQYF.

A word on this clone: Germline and genes here are mouse. The read is 1 residue too short to cover the CDR3 end, so that end is filled in from the germline J gene. The chain is built from TRBV31 and TRBJ1-6; D unclear. TRBJ1-6 is designated an ORF whose function remains uncertain. CDR1 and CDR2 from the germline V gene are GKSSPN and SITVG. The V gene lost 1 base and the J gene lost 0 bases, with 7 bases spanning the gap. This CDR3 has 15 residues. The part of the CDR3 DNA that was read is TGTGCCTGGAGTCAGGCACCTTCCTATAATTCGCCCCTCTAC. It encodes CAWSQAPSYNSPLY. The whole CDR3 reads CAWSQAPSYNSPLYF.

Remarks on this clone: Mouse gene names apply. The CDR3 is cut off 1 residue early in the read; its end comes from the germline J gene. The V gene is TRBV26, the J gene TRBJ2-5, with D maybe TRBD2 (7 bases). V was trimmed by 0 bases and J by 6 bases, leaving 13 bases between them. CDR3 length equals 15 residues. CDR1 and CDR2 from the germline V gene are KGHPV and FQNQEV (reference sequence). The CDR3 region is CASSLSGGLGDTQYF. The DNA read from the CDR3 is TGTGCCAGCAGTCTGTCGGGGGGCCTCGGGGACACCCAGTAC.

Note on this clone: Mouse names are used for the genes. This CDR3 is CASSRGPQDTQYF. CDR3 bases read: TGTGCCAGCTCTCGGGGACCCCAAGACACCCAGTAC. The chain uses TRBV12-1 and TRBJ2-5; perhaps D is TRBD1 or TRBD2 (5 bases each). The read halts 1 residue ahead of the CDR3 end, with the missing end drawn from the germline J gene. The CDR3 runs to 13 residues. Trimming took 2 bases from V and 2 from J, leaving 7 bases between them. In germline, CDR1 is SGHSN, CDR2 HYEKVE.

This clone is medium-sized (0.01 to 0.1%) within its sample. The gene symbols are mouse symbols. The CDR3 is cut off 1 residue early in the read; its end comes from the germline J gene. The chain joins TRBV26 to TRBJ1-5; TRBD1 aligns across 7 bases. Trimming at V came to 6 bases and at J to 6 bases, leaving 5 bases not matched to a gene. This CDR3 has 13 residues. Per the germline V gene, CDR1 is KGHPV and CDR2 is FQNQEV (reference sequence). Here the CDR3 reads CASSRDRIQAPLF. The sequenced part of the CDR3 DNA is TGTGCCAGCAGCCGGGACAGAATCCAGGCTCCGCTT. The whole variable domain, filled in from reference TRBV26 and TRBJ1-5, reads NSKVIQTPRYLVKGQGQKAKMRCIPEKGHPVVFWYQQNKNNEFKFLINFQNQEVLQQIDMTEKRFSAECPSNSPCSLEIQSSEAGDSALYLCASSRDRIQAPLFGEGTRLSVL.

This clone is medium-sized within its sample. Germline and genes: mouse. Read data end 1 residue before the CDR3 end; the end is taken from the germline J gene. The chain employs TRBV13-2 and TRBJ1-3, with D unclear. The CDR3 extends over 15 amino acids. V lost 0 bases and J 0 bases, leaving 7 bases between the germline ends. Germline loops: CDR1 NNHNN, CDR2 SYGAGS (reference sequence). The CDR3 DNA, read in part, is TGTGCCAGCGGTGATGCGAGGTTTTCTGGAAATACGCTCTAT. Its translation: CASGDARFSGNTLY. Given in full, the CDR3 is CASGDARFSGNTLYF.

For this clone: All gene names here are mouse names. The CDR3 end falls 1 residue outside the read, so it is completed with the germline J gene. The rearrangement joins TRBV16 to TRBJ2-3, with 13 bases lining up with TRBD2. The V gene's germline CDR1 is SGHSA and CDR2 FRNQAP. V shed 8 bases, J shed 0 bases, and the junction held 2 bases outside the gene matches. The CDR3 consists of 15 residues. The sequenced CDR3 bases are TGTGCAAGCCGGACTGGGGGGGCTAGTGCAGAAACGCTGTAT. Its protein is CASRTGGASAETLY. The whole CDR3 sequence is CASRTGGASAETLYF. The full variable domain, completed using reference TRBV16 and TRBJ2-3, is NAGVIQTPRHKVTGKGQEATLWCEPISGHSAVFWYRQTIVQGLEFLTYFRNQAPIDDSGMPKERFSAQMPNQSHSTLKIQSTQPQDSAVYLCASRTGGASAETLYFGSGTRLTVL.

Turning to this clone: The gene symbols are mouse symbols. CDR3 sequence reads: CASSLGPYEQYF. CDR3 bases read: TGTGCCAGCTCTCTCGGCCCTTATGAACAGTAC. The chain couples TRBV12-1 to TRBJ2-7; D unclear. The read halts 1 residue ahead of the CDR3 end, with the missing end drawn from the germline J gene. V was clipped by 0 bases and J by 4 bases, with 6 bases between them. The CDR3 totals 12 residues. CDR1 is SGHSN and CDR2 is HYEKVE in the germline V gene.

To note about this clone: Gene names refer to mouse genes. The read halts 1 residue ahead of the CDR3 end, with the missing end drawn from the germline J gene. This rearrangement joins TRBV13-2 to TRBJ2-7, with 11 bases matching TRBD1. Germline loops: CDR1 NNHNN, CDR2 SYGAGS (reference sequence). V trimming: 7 bases; J trimming: 7 bases; junction bases outside the gene matches: 7. The CDR3 sequence is 13 residues long. The CDR3 reads CASRSDRGREQYF. The DNA read from the CDR3 is TGTGCCAGCAGATCGGACAGGGGGCGGGAACAGTAC.